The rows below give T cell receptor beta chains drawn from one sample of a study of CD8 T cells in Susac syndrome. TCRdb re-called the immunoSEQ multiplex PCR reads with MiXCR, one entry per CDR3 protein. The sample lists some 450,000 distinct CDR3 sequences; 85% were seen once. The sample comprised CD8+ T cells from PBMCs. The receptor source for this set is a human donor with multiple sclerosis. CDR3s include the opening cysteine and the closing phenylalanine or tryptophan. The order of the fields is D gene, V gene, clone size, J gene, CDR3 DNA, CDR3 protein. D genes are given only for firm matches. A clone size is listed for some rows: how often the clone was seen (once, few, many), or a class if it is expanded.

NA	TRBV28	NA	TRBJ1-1	TGTGCCAGCCCCTCCCCAGGGGAGGGGAACACTGAAGCTTTCTTT	CASPSPGEGNTEAFF
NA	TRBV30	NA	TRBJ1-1	TGTGCCTGGAGCCGTCCAGTGAACACTGAAGCTTTCTTT	CAWSRPVNTEAFF
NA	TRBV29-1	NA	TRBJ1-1	TGCAGCGTTGAAGATCAAACAGAAATGAACACTGGAGCTTTCTTT	CSVEDQTEMNTGAFF
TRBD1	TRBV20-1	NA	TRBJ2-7	TGCAGTGCTACGGGACAGGGGATCGGCGAGCAGTACTTC	CSATGQGIGEQYF
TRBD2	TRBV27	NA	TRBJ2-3	TGTGCCAGCAGTTTTGGTAGCGGGAGCACAGATACGCAGTATTTT	CASSFGSGSTDTQYF
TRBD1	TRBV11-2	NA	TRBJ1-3	TGTGCCAGCAGCTTAACCGACAGGGAGGGTGGAAACACCATATATTTT	CASSLTDREGGNTIYF
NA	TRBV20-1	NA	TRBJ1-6	TGCAGTGCTAGACCCAGGGTGACCGGTAATTCACCCCTCCACTTT	CSARPRVTGNSPLHF
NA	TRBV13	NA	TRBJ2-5	TGTGCCAGCAGCTTAAGGGGTCAAAACCACCAAGAGACCCAGTACTTC	CASSLRGQNHQETQYF
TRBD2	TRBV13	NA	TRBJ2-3	TGTGCCAGCAGCCCGCGGCGGGAGGGCACAGATACGCAGTATTTT	CASSPRREGTDTQYF
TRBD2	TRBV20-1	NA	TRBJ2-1	TGCAGTGCTAGTAAGCTAGCGGGAGACAATGAGCAGTTCTTC	CSASKLAGDNEQFF
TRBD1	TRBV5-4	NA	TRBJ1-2	TGTGCCAGCAGCGATACAGGGGAAGGGAATGGCTACACCTTC	CASSDTGEGNGYTF
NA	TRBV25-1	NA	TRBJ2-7	TGTGCCAGCAGTGAATTCAGCGGAGACAGCTCCTACGAGCAGTACTTC	CASSEFSGDSSYEQYF
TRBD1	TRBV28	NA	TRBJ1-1	TGTGCCAGCACCTTGACAGGGGGAATAAACACTGAAGTTTTCTTT	CASTLTGGINTEVFF
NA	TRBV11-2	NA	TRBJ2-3	TGTGCCAGCAGCCAACAAACAGGGAACCCAGATACGCAGTATTTT	CASSQQTGNPDTQYF
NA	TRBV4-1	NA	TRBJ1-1	TGCGCCAGCAGCCAACTGGGTGGGGGGACTGAAGCTTTCTTT	CASSQLGGGTEAFF
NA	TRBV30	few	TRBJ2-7	TGTGCCTGGGCGGGGCTACTCACCTACGAGCAGTACTTC	CAWAGLLTYEQYF
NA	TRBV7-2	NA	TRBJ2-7	TGTGCCAGCAGTCCGAGTCCCCTCGAGCAGTACTTC	CASSPSPLEQYF
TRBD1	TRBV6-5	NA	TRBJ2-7	TGTGCCAGCAATGGACAGGGGGCAGTCGACGAGCAGTACTTC	CASNGQGAVDEQYF
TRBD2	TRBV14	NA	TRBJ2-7	TGTGCCAGCAGCCAAGGAGCGGGGGAACCCTACGAGCAGTACTTC	CASSQGAGEPYEQYF
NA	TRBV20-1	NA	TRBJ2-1	TGCAGTGCTGAAGGAGGGTATGAGCAGTTCTTC	CSAEGGYEQFF
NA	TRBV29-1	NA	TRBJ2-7	TGCAGCATATCGGACGGGACCTACGAGCAGTACTTC	CSISDGTYEQYF
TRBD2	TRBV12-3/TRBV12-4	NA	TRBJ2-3	TGTGCCAGCAGTAAGGAGCGGGGGCCAGGCACAGATACGCAGTATTTT	CASSKERGPGTDTQYF
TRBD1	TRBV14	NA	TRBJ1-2	TGTGCCAGCAGCCACGACAGGGGAAGCTATGGCTACACCTTC	CASSHDRGSYGYTF
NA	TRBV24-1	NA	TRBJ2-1	TGTGCCACCAGTGATTTCCGGCCGGATAACTCCTACAATGAGCAGTTCTTC	CATSDFRPDNSYNEQFF
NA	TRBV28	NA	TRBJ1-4	TGTGCCAGCAGGGCGTCTAATGAAAAACTGTTTTTT	CASRASNEKLFF
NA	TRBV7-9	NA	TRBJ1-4	TGTGCCAGCAGCTTACAACAGGGTGAAGCAACTAATGAAAAACTGTTTTTT	CASSLQQGEATNEKLFF
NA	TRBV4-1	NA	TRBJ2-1	TGCGCCAGCAGCCCGGGACCGAGAAACTCCTACAATGAGCAGTTCTTC	CASSPGPRNSYNEQFF
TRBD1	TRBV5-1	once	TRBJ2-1	TGCGCCAGCAGCCCCGGGACAGGGTTACACAATGAGCAGTTCTTC	CASSPGTGLHNEQFF
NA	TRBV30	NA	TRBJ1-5	TGTGCCTGGACCGGTCCAGGGGCAAATCAGCCCCAGCATTTT	CAWTGPGANQPQHF